This T cell receptor beta chain came from a study of blood T cell repertoires in COVID-19 (dated by TCRdb to 2018 to 2020). Background on the whole study: Samples covering the acute and convalescent phases of COVID-19 were provided by collaborators in the United States, Italy and Spain. The material from the prospective study consisted of cDNA or gDNA derived from T cells, B-cell-depleted T cells, or PBMCs. The dataset comprised deeply sampled blood TCRbeta repertoires from subjects exposed to, actively infected with, or recovered from COVID-19. The repertoires were released in a freely available public database intended as a resource for research on the immune response to SARS-CoV-2. The samples were drawn from the first 160 participants of the ongoing ImmuneRACE study and from some 1,300 subjects provided by 6 global collaborators. Sample metadata almost always included a de-identified subject ID, COVID-19 status, age in years and sex. HLA class I and class II types, where available, came from metadata supplied by the sample provider rather than from assay-based typing. Study-wide conclusions, independent of this receptor: The amount of clinical and demographic metadata varied by source and participant and was provided uncurated.

The CDR3 measures 15 amino acids from cysteine to phenylalanine. CDR3 DNA is the only sequence kept; it has 45 bases, read in frame from the first base. The germline V gene supplies CDR1 SGHDT and CDR2 YYEEEE. For this chain, trimming is 3 bases at the V end and 2 bases at the J end, and the number of junction bases without a gene match is 6. The immunoSEQ Assay, a bias-controlled multiplex PCR, was used to amplify TCRbeta CDR3 regions from genomic DNA. The authors' pipeline ran thus. The number of nucleated cells in each sample was estimated by amplification of reference gene primers within the assay. To quantify the absolute abundance of each unique TCRbeta CDR3 rearrangement, sequence reads were collapsed and filtered. For each sample, productive Simpson clonality was calculated by taking the square root of Simpson's diversity index across productive rearrangements. TCRdb retrieved this table from immuneACCESS and kept in-frame rearrangements only. Not all clones are present; in checked studies, unresolved V genes account for under half, and no reason is known for the remainder. That table supplies the V and J calls and clone size; D and trimming were determined from the DNA. A total of around 160,000 clones appear in this sample, 75% to 85% of them only once. Roughly a tenth of the sample is held by the ten biggest clonotypes.

Whole blood was collected in K2EDTA tubes by collaborating institutions according to the institutions' own protocols. For TCRbeta analysis, collaborator samples were shipped as frozen whole blood, as isolated PBMCs, or as DNA extracted from either sample type. Details on this clone: Its specific antigen is unknown. Within one base of it there is no much larger clone, and no base qualities were kept.

The chain was built from TRBV5-6 and TRBJ2-7, and 9 bases in between align with TRBD1. This clonotype was sampled from a human donor in a cohort sampled during active COVID-19. Sequencing was carried out using peripheral blood. The sequenced DNA is TGTGCCAGCAGCTCCCCCGGGACAGGGCCCTACGAGCAGTACTTC. Its product reads: CASSSPGTGPYEQYF.